These 5 T cell receptor beta chains share one sample of origin, sequenced in a study of siplizumab effects on memory and regulatory T cells. The repertoire was sequenced with immunoSEQ multiplex PCR; TCRdb's copy has only in-frame clones and lacks some. This sample has approximately 100,000 clones, with about 92% found just once. Sequences were obtained from Tregs sorted from blood. All receptors derive from a human donor in good health.

This clone has just one count. J is TRBJ2-7 and V is TRBV15, with D perhaps matching TRBD2 (6 bases). This CDR3 is 14 amino acids long. V gave up 3 bases and J gave up 7 bases, with 16 bases separating them. Looked up from germline, CDR1 is LNHNV and CDR2 is YYDKDF (reference sequence). CDR3 sequence (DNA): TGTGCCACCAGCAGCGGGAGAGCGATAGGAGAGCAGTACTTC. Amino acid sequence: CATSSGRAIGEQYF.

The chain carries TRBV25-1 and TRBJ1-2; the D is unclear. V was pared by 5 bases and J by 4 bases, with 8 bases between. Germline loops: CDR1 MGHDK, CDR2 SYGVNS. CDR3 size: 12 residues. This CDR3 is CASSKDGYGYTF. In DNA, the CDR3 is TGTGCCAGCAGTAAAGACGGCTATGGCTACACCTTC.

J is TRBJ2-1 and V is TRBV7-3; D is unclear. The CDR3 length is 16 residues. The germline V gene has CDR1 SGHTA and CDR2 FQGTGA. The V gene lost 1 base and the J gene lost 0 bases, with 10 bases spanning the gap. The CDR3 is CASSLITASSYNEQFF. In DNA form, the CDR3 reads TGTGCCAGCAGCTTAATTACAGCCAGCTCCTACAATGAGCAGTTCTTC.

This clone is a singleton in its sample. V usage is TRBV7-9 and J usage is TRBJ2-1, with D perhaps being TRBD1 or TRBD2 (5 bases each). CDR3 length equals 13 residues. Trimming took 5 bases from V and 8 from J, leaving 13 bases between them. CDR1 and CDR2 (germline): SEHNR, FQNEAQ (reference sequence). In nucleotides, the CDR3 is TGTGCCAGCAGCCCGGGACGCACTTATGAGCAGTTCTTC. Encoded protein: CASSPGRTYEQFF.

The chain uses TRBV19 and TRBJ2-3; D is possibly TRBD2 (5 bases). Germline V lookup: CDR1 LNHDA, CDR2 SQIVND (reference sequence). This CDR3 region has 16 residues. The V end was cut by 2 bases, the J end by 0 bases, with 12 bases between. CDR3 DNA sequence: TGTGCCAGTAGTATACTGGGCGGGTTAAGCACAGATACGCAGTATTTT. Its protein product is CASSILGGLSTDTQYF.